This TCR beta chain derives from a study of CD8+ T cells in alopecia areata. RNA, once extracted, was reverse transcribed into cDNA for use as the sequencing template. Assay used: immunoSEQ multiplex PCR; TCRdb lists only in-frame clones, some missing. The table shows about 110,000 clones, with roughly 60% occurring only once. Sorting of CD4+ and CD8+ T cells was performed on PBMCs. About this clone: Its target is unknown.

Findings and caveats of the study: Sharing of TCRs across patients appeared less clear than in mice, possibly for HLA-related reasons. Scalp sample sequencing also detects resident alphabeta T cells of normal skin. Alopecia totalis/universalis scalp especially showed more expanded CD8+ clones than normal scalp.

The CDR3 contains 15 residues. The V and J ends lost 5 bases and 6 bases, in that order; junction bases with no gene match: 9. Germline V gene lookup returns CDR1 MDHEN and CDR2 SYDVKM. The receptor was isolated from a human donor in good health. Sequenced: CD8+ T cells sorted from blood. The chain has TRBV28 and TRBJ1-2; 10 nucleotides line up with TRBD1. CDR3 nucleotide sequence: TGTGCCAGCAGTCTCCCCATCGACAGGGGGCATGGCTACACCTTC. Protein: CASSLPIDRGHGYTF.